The 21 T cell receptor beta chains listed next were all sequenced from one sample in a study of beta chain features in type 1 diabetes. Study outcomes and limitations: A moderate, significant TCRB CDR3 shortening appeared in type 1 diabetes across four CD4+ subsets.

Antigens of these TCRs are unknown. Of the isolated RNA, all was reverse transcribed, and so the sequenced material was expressed TCRB transcripts. Profiling relied on immunoSEQ multiplex PCR, and the TCRdb table lists in-frame clones only, not all of them. The table lists hundreds of thousands of clones, about an eighth of them singletons. Material: naive CD4+ T cells from blood. Receptors originate from a man younger than 35 with type 1 diabetes.

This clone was found a few times. The V and J genes are TRBV7-2 and TRBJ2-3; TRBD2 matches 8 bases. The germline gives CDR1 SGHTA, CDR2 FQGNSA. The CDR3 has 15 amino acids. V shed 1 base, J shed 5 bases, and the junction held 5 bases outside the gene matches. The CDR3 here is CASSLEALAGDTQYF. CDR3 nucleotides: TGTGCCAGCAGCTTAGAAGCCCTAGCGGGAGATACGCAGTATTTT.

This clone has only a few counts. The chain carries TRBV30 and TRBJ2-3; D is unresolved. The germline V gene encodes CDR1 GTSNPN and CDR2 SVGIG (reference sequence). Between the trimmed V and J ends, which lost 3 bases and 0 bases, there was a span of 7 bases. The CDR3 runs 13 residues. For the CDR3, the DNA is TGTGCCTGGAGGTTCCTTAGCACAGATACGCAGTATTTT. It is translated as CAWRFLSTDTQYF.

This clone was counted only a few times. V gene TRBV7-2 combines with J gene TRBJ1-3; perhaps TRBD1 as D (6 bases). The V end was cut by 3 bases, the J end by 5 bases, with 8 bases between. This CDR3 spans 13 amino acids. The germline gives CDR1 SGHTA, CDR2 FQGNSA. The CDR3 DNA sequence: TGTGCCAGCAGCTTCCGGGACAGAAACACCATATATTTT. Translating it yields CASSFRDRNTIYF.

The V gene is TRBV5-1, the J gene TRBJ2-1; D call uncertain. This CDR3 is 13 amino acids long. In germline, CDR1 is SGHRS, CDR2 YFSETQ. The germline V and J ends were trimmed by 0 bases and 7 bases, with 8 bases remaining between them. The DNA for the CDR3 is TGCGCCAGCAGCTTGGCCGGATCTAATGAGCAGTTCTTC. Encoded protein: CASSLAGSNEQFF.

The chain recombines TRBV25-1 with TRBJ2-5; possible D gene TRBD1, 5 bases. Between the trimmed V and J ends, which lost 2 bases and 4 bases, there was a span of 14 bases. The CDR3 loop spans 15 amino acids. Germline V CDR1 and CDR2: MGHDK, SYGVNS. CDR3 in amino acids: CASSEGALHGETQYF. The CDR3 DNA follows: TGTGCCAGCAGTGAAGGGGCCCTACACGGAGAGACCCAGTACTTC.

This clone was observed a handful of times. The chain is built from TRBV15 and TRBJ1-2; tentative D call: TRBD1 (5 bases). The germline CDR1 and CDR2 sequences are LNHNV and YYDKDF (reference sequence). The CDR3 spans 12 residues. Trimming cost V 5 bases and J 8 bases, with 12 bases left between them. This CDR3 is CATSETRGGYTF. Here the CDR3 DNA reads TGTGCCACCAGCGAAACACGGGGGGGCTACACCTTC.

The table lists this clone with a few counts. The chain joins TRBV9 to TRBJ2-7; D not resolved. Germline CDR1 and CDR2: SGDLS and YYNGEE. This CDR3 is built from 14 residues. Trimming left V 0 bases short and J 2 bases short, with 9 bases between. The CDR3 DNA follows: TGTGCCAGCAGCGTAGGTGGGCAGCCCTACGAGCAGTACTTC. Translating it yields CASSVGGQPYEQYF.

This clone was recorded a few times. The chain is built from TRBV29-1 and TRBJ1-1; D ambiguous. The V and J ends lost 3 bases and 3 bases respectively, with 11 bases between them. Looked up from germline, CDR1 is SQVTM and CDR2 is ANQGSEA. This CDR3 contains 13 residues. The CDR3 protein is CSVEGRGDTEAFF. The CDR3 coding sequence is TGCAGCGTTGAGGGCCGCGGGGACACTGAAGCTTTCTTT.

The CDR3 loop is CASSVGLGQTSSYEQYF. The CDR3 DNA follows: TGTGCCAGCAGCGTAGGGCTGGGACAGACTTCTTCCTACGAGCAGTACTTC. The chain employs TRBV9 and TRBJ2-7; TRBD1 agrees at 7 bases. The trim removed 0 bases at V and 1 base at J, leaving 10 bases unmatched. This CDR3 is 17 amino acids long. Germline CDR1 and CDR2: SGDLS and YYNGEE.

The chain carries TRBV5-1 and TRBJ1-1; possibly TRBD1 for D (6 bases). The V and J ends lost 0 bases and 0 bases respectively, with 12 bases between them. This CDR3 region has 16 residues. Germline-derived CDR1 and CDR2 are SGHRS and YFSETQ. DNA for the CDR3: TGCGCCAGCAGCTTGGAACAGGGAAGAATGAACACTGAAGCTTTCTTT. It is translated as CASSLEQGRMNTEAFF.

The table lists this clone with a few counts. The sample contains more than one DNA sequence encoding this CDR3. The chain is built from TRBV7-2 and TRBJ2-1, with D tentatively TRBD2 (5 bases). The V end lost 5 bases, the J end lost 4 bases, and 9 bases lay between the germline ends. Germline V gene sequence: CDR1 SGHTA, CDR2 FQGNSA. There are 13 residues in the CDR3. CDR3 sequence reads: CASSLDSYNEQFF. Written as DNA, the CDR3 is TGTGCCAGCAGCCTGGACTCTTACAATGAGCAGTTCTTC.

V and J are TRBV27 and TRBJ1-1, with TRBD1 as a possible D gene (5 bases). CDR1 and CDR2 from the germline V gene are MNHEY and SMNVEV (reference sequence). V dropped 6 bases and J dropped 1 base, with 9 bases sitting between them. This CDR3 is built from 13 residues. CDR3 sequence: CASSRGANTEAFF. DNA for the CDR3: TGTGCCAGCAGCCGTGGGGCGAACACTGAAGCTTTCTTT.

This clone has just a few counts. The genes are TRBV21-1 and TRBJ2-1; TRBD2 reflects the table's D call only, with no check against the DNA. TRBV21-1 is classified as a pseudogene. The CDR3 consists of 16 residues. The CDR3 region is CASSPGGINHYNEQFF. CDR3 in DNA: TGTGCCAGCAGCCCCGGGGGGATAAATCACTACAATGAGCAGTTCTTC.

V and J are TRBV29-1 and TRBJ2-7; D unresolved. V was clipped by 5 bases and J by 0 bases, with 14 bases between them. The CDR3 consists of 14 residues. Germline V gene lookup returns CDR1 SQVTM and CDR2 ANQGSEA. The CDR3 here is CSVRATSNSYEQYF. CDR3 nucleotide sequence: TGCAGCGTTAGGGCAACATCAAACTCCTACGAGCAGTACTTC.

This rearrangement joins TRBV7-3 to TRBJ2-1; D may be TRBD2 (6 bases). CDR3 length: 17 amino acids. Trimming removed 3 bases from V and 0 bases from J, with 15 bases in between. Germline CDR1 is SGHTA and CDR2 is FQGTGA. CDR3 loop: CASSFANPGSSYNEQFF. CDR3 DNA: TGTGCCAGCAGCTTCGCGAATCCCGGGAGCTCCTACAATGAGCAGTTCTTC.

This clone has only a few counts. The V and J genes are TRBV7-9 and TRBJ1-6; no clear D gene. V was shortened by 0 bases and J by 7 bases, with 10 bases between the two germline ends. Germline V gives CDR1 SEHNR, CDR2 FQNEAQ (reference sequence). The CDR3 covers 15 residues. Here the CDR3 reads CASSLAGGMNSPLHF. CDR3 DNA: TGTGCCAGCAGCTTAGCGGGAGGGATGAATTCACCCCTCCACTTT.

About this clone: This CDR3 is also generated by other DNA sequences in the sample. The CDR3 reads CATSRETGLYEQYF. In nucleotides, the CDR3 is TGTGCCACCAGCAGAGAGACAGGACTCTACGAGCAGTACTTC. V and J are TRBV15 and TRBJ2-7, with D possibly being TRBD1 (6 bases). The V gene's germline CDR1 is LNHNV and CDR2 YYDKDF (reference sequence). V lost 0 bases, J lost 3 bases, and 9 bases lay in between. There are 14 residues in the CDR3.

This clone was seen only a few times. V gene TRBV30 combines with J gene TRBJ1-2, with D perhaps matching TRBD1 (5 bases). The CDR3 spans 12 residues. The germline V gene has CDR1 GTSNPN and CDR2 SVGIG (reference sequence). V was clipped by 4 bases and J by 5 bases, with 11 bases between them. The CDR3 sequence is CAWKRDLYGYTF. The CDR3 DNA follows: TGTGCCTGGAAAAGGGACCTGTATGGCTACACCTTC. Full variable domain (remainder filled in from reference TRBV30 and TRBJ1-2): SQTIHQWPATLVQPVGSPLSLECTVEGTSNPNLYWYRQAAGRGLQLLFYSVGIGQISSEVPQNLSASRPQDRQFILSSKKLLLSDSGFYLCAWKRDLYGYTFGSGTRLTVV.

This chain links TRBV6-6 with TRBJ1-4; 8 nucleotides line up with TRBD1. V gave up 10 bases and J gave up 4 bases; unmatched junction bases: 5. The CDR3 sequence is 13 residues long. Germline lookup yields CDR1 MNHNY and CDR2 SVGAGI (reference sequence). The CDR3 here is CATRQGNNEKLFF. The DNA for the CDR3 is TGTGCCACCCGACAGGGGAATAATGAAAAACTGTTTTTT.

This clone was counted a few times. V gene TRBV19 combines with J gene TRBJ2-6; a possible D gene is TRBD1 (6 bases). Germline V lookup: CDR1 LNHDA, CDR2 SQIVND (reference sequence). This CDR3 has 13 amino acids. CDR3 amino acids: CVSGQSGANVLTF. CDR3 DNA sequence: TGTGTCTCAGGACAGTCGGGGGCCAACGTCCTGACTTTC.

This clone was counted only a few times. This sequence joins TRBV19 and TRBJ2-3, with 7 bases aligning to TRBD2. The CDR3 has 15 amino acids. The ends lost 5 bases at V and 6 bases at J; junction bases unmatched: 11. Germline V gene data show CDR1 as LNHDA and CDR2 as SQIVND (reference sequence). Here the CDR3 reads CASSSGPGRLDTQYF. CDR3 sequence (DNA): TGTGCCAGTAGTTCGGGCCCCGGGAGGTTGGATACGCAGTATTTT.